This TCR beta chain was observed in a study of T cell repertoires in cytomegalovirus infection. TCRdb re-called the reads through MiXCR, storing one row per CDR3 protein. The table has about 310,000 distinct CDR3 sequences, about 9.2% seen once. The CDR3 loop spans 20 amino acids. Germline trimming cut 6 bases from V and 0 bases from J; bases unmatched to any gene: 17. Germline CDR1 reads SGHTA; CDR2 reads FQGTGA. This clonotype has at least ten counts. The chain combines TRBV7-3 with TRBJ2-1, with TRBD2 matching 10 bases. The receptor's source is a human donor in good health (CMV status not recorded). Some clones in this sample may be carry-over from other donors' samples. Sequencing was done on a sample of PBMCs. The CDR3 reads CASSSPPGLAIASSYNEQFF. Written as DNA, the CDR3 is TGTGCCAGCAGTTCTCCTCCGGGACTAGCGATTGCGAGCTCCTACAATGAGCAGTTCTTC.